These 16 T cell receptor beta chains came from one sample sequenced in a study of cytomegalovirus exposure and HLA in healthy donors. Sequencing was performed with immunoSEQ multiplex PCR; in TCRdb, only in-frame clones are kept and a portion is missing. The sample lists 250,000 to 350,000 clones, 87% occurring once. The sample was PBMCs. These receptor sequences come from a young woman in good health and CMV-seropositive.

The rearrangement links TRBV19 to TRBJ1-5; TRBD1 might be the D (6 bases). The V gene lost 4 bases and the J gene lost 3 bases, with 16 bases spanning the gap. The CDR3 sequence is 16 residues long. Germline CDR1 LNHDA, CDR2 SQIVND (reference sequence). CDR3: CASSSGGAGPNQPQHF. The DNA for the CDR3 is TGTGCCAGTAGTAGCGGGGGCGCGGGTCCCAATCAGCCCCAGCATTTT.

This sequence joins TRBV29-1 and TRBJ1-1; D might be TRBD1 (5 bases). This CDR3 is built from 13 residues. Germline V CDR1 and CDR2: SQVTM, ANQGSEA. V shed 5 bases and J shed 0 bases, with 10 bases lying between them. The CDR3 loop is CSVCGALNTEAFF. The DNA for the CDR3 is TGCAGCGTTTGTGGGGCTTTGAACACTGAAGCTTTCTTT.

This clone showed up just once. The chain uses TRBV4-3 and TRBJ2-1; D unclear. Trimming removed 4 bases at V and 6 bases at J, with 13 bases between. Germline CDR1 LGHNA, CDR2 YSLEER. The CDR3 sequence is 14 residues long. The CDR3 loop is CASSPFVEFNEQFF. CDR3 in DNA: TGCGCCAGCAGCCCTTTCGTCGAGTTCAATGAGCAGTTCTTC.

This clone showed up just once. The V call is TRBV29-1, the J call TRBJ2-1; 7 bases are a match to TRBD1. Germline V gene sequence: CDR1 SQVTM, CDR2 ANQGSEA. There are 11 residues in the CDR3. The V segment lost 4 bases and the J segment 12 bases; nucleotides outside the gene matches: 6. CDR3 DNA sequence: TGCAGCGTTGGACAGGGTGGTTGGCAGTTCTTC. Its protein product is CSVGQGGWQFF.

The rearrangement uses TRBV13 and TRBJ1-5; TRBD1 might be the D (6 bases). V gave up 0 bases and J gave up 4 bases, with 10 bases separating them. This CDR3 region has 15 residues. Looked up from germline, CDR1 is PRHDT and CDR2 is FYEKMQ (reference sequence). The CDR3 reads CASSLGRGGNQPQHF. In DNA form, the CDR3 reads TGTGCCAGCAGCTTAGGAAGGGGGGGTAATCAGCCCCAGCATTTT.

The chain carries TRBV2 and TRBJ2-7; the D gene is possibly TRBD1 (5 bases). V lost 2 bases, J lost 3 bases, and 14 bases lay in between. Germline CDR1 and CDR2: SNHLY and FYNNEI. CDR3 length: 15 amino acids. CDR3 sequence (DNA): TGTGCCAGCAGTGAAATGGGAACAGGAAACTACGAGCAGTACTTC. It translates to CASSEMGTGNYEQYF.

The CDR3 loop is CASGLVSRGLPEPQHF. CDR3 DNA sequence: TGTGCTAGTGGTTTGGTTTCCAGGGGGCTCCCAGAGCCCCAGCATTTT. V is TRBV12-5 and J is TRBJ1-5, with TRBD1 matching 8 bases. CDR1 and CDR2 (germline): LGHNT, FRNRAP. V lost 0 bases to trimming and J lost 8 bases; unmatched junction nucleotides: 9. This CDR3 spans 16 amino acids.

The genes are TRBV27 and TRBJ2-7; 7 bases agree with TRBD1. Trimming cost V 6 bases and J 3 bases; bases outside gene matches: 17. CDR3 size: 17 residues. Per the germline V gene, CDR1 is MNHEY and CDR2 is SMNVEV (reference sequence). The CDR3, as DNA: TGTGCCAGCAGACCACCGGGACAGCCAAAAAGGCTCTACGAGCAGTACTTC. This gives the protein CASRPPGQPKRLYEQYF.

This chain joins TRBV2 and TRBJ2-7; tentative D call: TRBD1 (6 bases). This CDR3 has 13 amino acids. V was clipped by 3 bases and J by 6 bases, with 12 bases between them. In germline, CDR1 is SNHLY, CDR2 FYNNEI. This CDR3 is CASSEGAGLEQYF. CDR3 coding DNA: TGTGCCAGCAGTGAGGGGGCAGGGCTCGAGCAGTACTTC. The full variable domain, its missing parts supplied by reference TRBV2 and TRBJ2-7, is EPEVTQTPSHQVTQMGQEVILRCVPISNHLYFYWYRQILGQKVEFLVSFYNNEISEKSEIFDDQFSVERPDGSNFTLKIRSTKLEDSAMYFCASSEGAGLEQYFGPGTRLTVT.

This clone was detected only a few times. The CDR3 nucleotides read TGTGCCAGTAGTGCCAGGGGGTACGAGCAGTACTTC. Translating it yields CASSARGYEQYF. The gene calls are TRBV19 and TRBJ2-7, with 7 nucleotides matching TRBD1. CDR3 length equals 12 residues. V shed 5 bases, J shed 4 bases, and the junction held 2 bases outside the gene matches. Germline assignment: CDR1 LNHDA and CDR2 SQIVND (reference sequence).

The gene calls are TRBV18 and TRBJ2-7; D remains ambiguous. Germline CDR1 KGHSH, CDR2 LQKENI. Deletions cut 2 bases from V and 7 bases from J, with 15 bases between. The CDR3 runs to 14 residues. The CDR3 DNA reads TGTGCCAGCTCACCATTTGGAGCTGGCGTGGAGCAGTACTTC. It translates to CASSPFGAGVEQYF.

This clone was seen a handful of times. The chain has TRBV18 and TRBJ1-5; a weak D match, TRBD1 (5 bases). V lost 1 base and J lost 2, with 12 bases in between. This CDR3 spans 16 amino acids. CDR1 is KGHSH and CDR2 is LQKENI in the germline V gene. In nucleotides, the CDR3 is TGTGCCAGCTCACCACGCCCAGGGTCGGGCAATCAGCCCCAGCATTTT. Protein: CASSPRPGSGNQPQHF.

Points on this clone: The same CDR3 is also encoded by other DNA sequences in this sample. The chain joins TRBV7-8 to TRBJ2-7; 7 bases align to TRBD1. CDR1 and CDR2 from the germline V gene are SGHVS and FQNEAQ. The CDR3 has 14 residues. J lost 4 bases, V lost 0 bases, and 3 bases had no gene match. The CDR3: CASSLAGTAYEQYF. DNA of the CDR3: TGTGCCAGCAGCTTAGCCGGGACAGCATACGAGCAGTACTTC.

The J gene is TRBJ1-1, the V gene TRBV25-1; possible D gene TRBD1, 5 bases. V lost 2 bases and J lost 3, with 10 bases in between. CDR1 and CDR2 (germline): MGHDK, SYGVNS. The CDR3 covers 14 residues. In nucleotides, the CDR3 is TGTGCCAGCAGTGAACAGGGTCTGGACACTGAAGCTTTCTTT. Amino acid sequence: CASSEQGLDTEAFF.

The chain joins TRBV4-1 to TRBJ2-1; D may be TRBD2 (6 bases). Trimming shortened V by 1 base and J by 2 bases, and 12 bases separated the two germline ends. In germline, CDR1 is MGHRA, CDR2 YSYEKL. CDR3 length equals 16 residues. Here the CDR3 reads CASSQGGLQTYNEQFF. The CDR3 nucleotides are TGCGCCAGCAGCCAAGGCGGACTACAAACCTACAATGAGCAGTTCTTC.

For the CDR3, the DNA is TGCGCCAGCAGCCAAGTCCTAGAGAACACTGAAGCTTTCTTT. This sequence encodes CASSQVLENTEAFF. The gene calls are TRBV4-3 and TRBJ1-1; D unresolved. The CDR3 runs to 14 residues. V was cut by 1 base and J by 1 base, with 7 bases left in between. CDR1 LGHNA and CDR2 YSLEER come from the germline V gene.